The 15 T cell receptor beta chains below come from one sample, sequenced in a study of shared clonotypes between healthy human individuals. Assay used: immunoSEQ multiplex PCR; TCRdb lists only in-frame clones, some missing. Here the sample spans around 700,000 clones, under 80% being singletons. Sequenced input: memory CD4+ T cells sorted from blood. Specified subset: CD45RA-negative fraction. Source of these receptors: a woman aged 30 to 39 in good health.

The rearrangement uses TRBV6-5 and TRBJ1-3; 10 bases align to TRBD1. This CDR3 has 15 amino acids. CDR1 and CDR2 (germline): MNHEY, SVGAGI. Trimming cost V 2 bases and J 2 bases; bases outside gene matches: 0. Written as DNA, the CDR3 is TGTGCCAGCAGTTACGGGACAGGGGCTGGAAACACCATATATTTT. This sequence encodes CASSYGTGAGNTIYF.

The CDR3 region is CASSTPGLAGHGTGELFF. CDR3 in DNA: TGTGCCAGCAGCACACCGGGACTAGCGGGTCACGGCACCGGGGAGCTGTTTTTT. The chain carries TRBV21-1 and TRBJ2-2; the table gives TRBD2 as D, unverified against the DNA. TRBV21-1 has pseudogene status. The CDR3 extends over 18 amino acids.

This clone appeared a few times. This rearrangement joins TRBV5-1 to TRBJ2-7; 8 nucleotides agree with TRBD2. CDR1 is SGHRS and CDR2 is YFSETQ in the germline V gene. CDR3 length equals 15 residues. Trimming at V came to 0 bases and at J to 6 bases, leaving 8 bases not matched to a gene. The CDR3 nucleotides read TGCGCCAGCAGCTTGGGAGCGGGAGTAAACGGCGAGCAGTACTTC. This gives the protein CASSLGAGVNGEQYF.

The rearrangement joins TRBV5-1 to TRBJ1-2, with 10 bases that match TRBD1. Germline V gene lookup returns CDR1 SGHRS and CDR2 YFSETQ. Trimming took 4 bases from V and 8 from J; bases not matched to a gene: 8. CDR3 length: 14 amino acids. The CDR3 DNA reads TGCGCCAGCAGCCCCAAGGGGACAGGGGCCGGCTACACCTTC. It specifies CASSPKGTGAGYTF. The variable domain in full, completed from reference TRBV5-1 and TRBJ1-2, reads KAGVTQTPRYLIKTRGQQVTLSCSPISGHRSVSWYQQTPGQGLQFLFEYFSETQRNKGNFPGRFSGRQFSNSRSEMNVSTLELGDSALYLCASSPKGTGAGYTFGSGTRLTVV.

This chain links TRBV15 with TRBJ1-2; D is undetermined. V lost 0 bases and J 5 bases, leaving 7 bases between the germline ends. Germline loops: CDR1 LNHNV, CDR2 YYDKDF (reference sequence). This CDR3 contains 13 residues. The CDR3 loop is CATSREAAYGYTF. CDR3 in DNA: TGTGCCACCAGCAGAGAGGCAGCTTATGGCTACACCTTC.

This clone came up a few times. The rearrangement links TRBV19 to TRBJ2-7; D might be TRBD1 (7 bases). The germline V and J ends were trimmed by 2 bases and 5 bases, with 13 bases remaining between them. CDR3 size: 14 residues. Germline V gives CDR1 LNHDA, CDR2 SQIVND (reference sequence). CDR3 nucleotides: TGTGCCAGTAGTATAACCGGAGGGGGCCACGAGCAGTACTTC. This translates into CASSITGGGHEQYF. The full variable domain, rest sourced from reference TRBV19 and TRBJ2-7, is DGGITQSPKYLFRKEGQNVTLSCEQNLNHDAMYWYRQDPGQGLRLIYYSQIVNDFQKGDIAEGYSVSREKKESFPLTVTSAQKNPTAFYLCASSITGGGHEQYFGPGTRLTVT.

The V and J genes are TRBV19 and TRBJ2-7, with TRBD2 as a possible D gene (5 bases). The length of the CDR3 is 15 residues. Germline CDR1 LNHDA, CDR2 SQIVND (reference sequence). V shed 5 bases and J shed 2 bases, with 16 bases lying between them. The CDR3 nucleotides are TGTGCCAGTAGTCCTTGGACTGGAAAAACCTACGAGCAGTACTTC. Protein: CASSPWTGKTYEQYF. Full variable domain (rest looked up from reference TRBV19 and TRBJ2-7): DGGITQSPKYLFRKEGQNVTLSCEQNLNHDAMYWYRQDPGQGLRLIYYSQIVNDFQKGDIAEGYSVSREKKESFPLTVTSAQKNPTAFYLCASSPWTGKTYEQYFGPGTRLTVT.

The chain recombines TRBV5-1 with TRBJ2-2; no clear D gene. The germline V and J ends were trimmed by 0 bases and 0 bases, with 6 bases remaining between them. CDR3 length: 15 amino acids. Germline lookup yields CDR1 SGHRS and CDR2 YFSETQ. The CDR3 sequence: CASSLGLPNTGELFF. CDR3 nucleotides: TGCGCCAGCAGCTTGGGGCTCCCGAACACCGGGGAGCTGTTTTTT.

The chain has TRBV28 and TRBJ2-7, with 9 bases that match TRBD1. The CDR3 contains 16 residues. The junction had 11 bases not matched to a gene; V was cut back by 3 bases and J by 5 bases. CDR1 and CDR2 from the germline V gene are MDHEN and SYDVKM. The CDR3 loop reads CASSFSFNGQGNEQYF. The DNA of the CDR3 is TGTGCCAGCAGTTTCTCGTTCAATGGACAGGGGAACGAGCAGTACTTC.

V and J are TRBV7-3 and TRBJ2-2; maybe TRBD2 (5 bases). Germline-derived CDR1 and CDR2 are SGHTA and FQGTGA. This CDR3 is built from 15 residues. Trimming removed 3 bases at V and 4 bases at J, with 12 bases between. The CDR3 DNA reads as TGTGCCAGCAGCTTGAGGGCGAGTCCCACCGGGGAGCTGTTTTTT. Translating gives CASSLRASPTGELFF.

This rearrangement joins TRBV6-1 to TRBJ1-1, with TRBD1 as a possible D gene (6 bases). In germline, CDR1 is MNHNS, CDR2 SASEGT. The ends were cut back, 6 bases at V and 0 bases at J, with 14 bases in the middle. The length of the CDR3 is 15 residues. The CDR3 sequence: CASREQDRLNTEAFF. DNA of the CDR3: TGTGCCAGCAGGGAACAGGACAGACTGAACACTGAAGCTTTCTTT.

The chain is built from TRBV11-2 and TRBJ2-3, with D hard to call. The CDR3 totals 12 residues. Trimming stripped 5 bases from V and 2 bases from J, with 5 bases between. In germline, CDR1 is SGHAT, CDR2 FQNNGV. CDR3 in amino acids: CASSDTTDTQYF. The CDR3 DNA reads as TGTGCCAGCAGCGACACCACAGATACGCAGTATTTT.

This clone has a single count. This chain connects TRBV7-2 to TRBJ2-1; the match to TRBD2 covers 11 bases. Germline V gives CDR1 SGHTA, CDR2 FQGNSA. This CDR3 region has 14 residues. J gave up 6 bases and V 3 bases, and 1 base lay outside the gene matches. The CDR3 DNA follows: TGTGCCAGCAGCTTTACTAGCGGGAGCAATGAGCAGTTCTTC. It encodes CASSFTSGSNEQFF.

The chain combines TRBV6-4 with TRBJ1-1; D ambiguous. The germline V gene encodes CDR1 MRHNA and CDR2 SNTAGT. Trimming stripped 8 bases from V and 2 bases from J, with 12 bases between. CDR3 size: 13 residues. The CDR3 loop reads CASATGPNTEAFF. The CDR3 DNA sequence: TGTGCCAGCGCGACCGGGCCAAACACTGAAGCTTTCTTT.

The chain recombines TRBV19 with TRBJ1-2, with 11 bases identical to TRBD1. The V gene end was trimmed by 9 bases and the J gene end by 0 bases; junction bases not matched to a gene: 6. This CDR3 has 15 residues. Germline CDR1 LNHDA, CDR2 SQIVND (reference sequence). CDR3: CASRDRGNANYGYTF. The DNA of the CDR3 is TGTGCCAGCCGGGACAGGGGGAACGCTAACTATGGCTACACCTTC.